Each of the 31 T cell receptor beta chains below was sequenced from the same sample in a study of CD8 T cells in Susac syndrome. Roughly 0.45 to 1 ug RNA was reverse transcribed with random hexamers. Using its own MiXCR run on the immunoSEQ multiplex PCR reads, TCRdb lists one record per CDR3 protein. This sample carries roughly 250,000 distinct CDR3 sequences, about 96% of them seen once, and the ten largest clones take roughly 0.1%. Sequenced: CD4+ T cells from PBMCs. Receptors originate from a human donor with Susac syndrome.

The chain joins TRBV3-1 to TRBJ2-2, with D tentatively TRBD2 (5 bases). Trimming took 6 bases from V and 0 from J, leaving 11 bases between them. This CDR3 has 15 residues. Germline CDR1 and CDR2: LGHDT and YNNKEL (reference sequence). CDR3 in amino acids: CASRLLRANTGELFF. CDR3 nucleotide sequence: TGTGCCAGCAGACTGCTGAGGGCGAACACCGGGGAGCTGTTTTTT.

This clonotype was counted a single time. The rearrangement links TRBV21-1 to TRBJ1-2; TRBD1, the table's D call, lacks a check against the DNA. TRBV21-1 is tagged as a pseudogene. The CDR3 is 14 residues long. The CDR3 DNA follows: TGTGCCAGCAGCAAACCCCCGATATGTAATGGCTACACCTTC. Protein: CASSKPPICNGYTF.

This clonotype was detected once. The J gene is TRBJ2-5, the V gene TRBV4-2, with TRBD2 as a possible D gene (5 bases). Trimming left V 6 bases short and J 3 bases short, with 14 bases between. CDR3 length: 14 amino acids. CDR1 is LGHNA, CDR2 YNFKEQ, per germline. The CDR3 DNA is TGTGCCAGCAGTCACGCGGGTCGAAAAGAGACCCAGTACTTC. It codes for CASSHAGRKETQYF.

This chain links TRBV24-1 with TRBJ2-5; perhaps TRBD2 as D (6 bases). CDR3 length: 14 amino acids. In germline, CDR1 is KGHDR, CDR2 SFDVKD. The germline V and J ends were trimmed by 4 bases and 2 bases, with 10 bases remaining between them. In DNA, the CDR3 is TGTGCCACCAGTGACCCGGGACTTCAAGAGACCCAGTACTTC. It is translated as CATSDPGLQETQYF.

The chain employs TRBV30 and TRBJ1-4; D uncertain. V was pared by 0 bases and J by 8 bases, with 13 bases between. CDR3 length: 14 amino acids. Germline-derived CDR1 and CDR2 are GTSNPN and SVGIG (reference sequence). The CDR3 region has the DNA TGTGCCTGGAGTGTACAAGGACTGGAGGAAAAACTGTTTTTT. Translated, it gives CAWSVQGLEEKLFF.

This rearrangement joins TRBV5-4 to TRBJ1-1; TRBD1 is a possible D gene (6 bases). The CDR3 is 15 residues long. CDR1 is SGHNT and CDR2 is YYREEE in the germline V gene (reference sequence). V lost 4 bases and J 1 base, leaving 14 bases between the germline ends. CDR3 DNA: TGTGCCAGCAGCCAAGGTCCGGACAGGAACACTGAAGCTTTCTTT. This codes for CASSQGPDRNTEAFF.

The rearrangement uses TRBV7-9 and TRBJ1-2, with 7 bases that match TRBD1. V shed 5 bases, J shed 7 bases, and the junction held 7 bases outside the gene matches. Germline CDR1 is SEHNR and CDR2 is FQNEAQ (reference sequence). The CDR3 extends over 13 amino acids. Written as DNA, the CDR3 is TGTGCCAGCAGCGTCACAGGGGTTAGTGGCTACACCTTC. Its protein product is CASSVTGVSGYTF.

The count of this clonotype is one. The rearrangement links TRBV25-1 to TRBJ1-1; the D is unclear. Per the germline V gene, CDR1 is MGHDK and CDR2 is SYGVNS. V lost 4 bases and J lost 1, with 10 bases in between. The CDR3 loop spans 14 amino acids. The CDR3 reads CASSAVTKNTEAFF. The CDR3 DNA sequence: TGTGCCAGCAGTGCTGTGACGAAGAACACTGAAGCTTTCTTT. The full variable domain, rest sourced from reference TRBV25-1 and TRBJ1-1, is EADIYQTPRYLVIGTGKKITLECSQTMGHDKMYWYQQDPGMELHLIHYSYGVNSTEKGDLSSESTVSRIRTEHFPLTLESARPSHTSQYLCASSAVTKNTEAFFGQGTRLTVV.

As DNA, the CDR3 is TGTGCCAGCAGTGACGCGAACACCGGGGAGCTGTTTTTT. Its protein product is CASSDANTGELFF. The chain couples TRBV6-4 to TRBJ2-2; D remains ambiguous. Germline CDR1 and CDR2: MRHNA and SNTAGT. V lost 2 bases to trimming and J lost 0 bases, with 1 base between them. This CDR3 is 13 amino acids long.

This rearrangement joins TRBV9 to TRBJ2-1; 8 bases are a match to TRBD2. The CDR3 extends over 17 amino acids. V trimming: 4 bases; J trimming: 0 bases; junction bases outside the gene matches: 9. Germline assignment: CDR1 SGDLS and CDR2 YYNGEE. CDR3 DNA: TGTGCCAGCAGCCCCTCCCTCAGCGGGAGCTCCTACAATGAGCAGTTCTTC. Protein product: CASSPSLSGSSYNEQFF.

The V gene is TRBV29-1, the J gene TRBJ1-1, with D possibly matching TRBD1 (6 bases). The CDR3 is 13 amino acids. Germline values: CDR1 SQVTM, CDR2 ANQGSEA. Trimming took 7 bases from V and 4 from J, leaving 16 bases between them. The CDR3 bases are TGCAGCGGGGAGGGGGGGCCCTCCACTGAAGCTTTCTTT. Translation: CSGEGGPSTEAFF.

This rearrangement joins TRBV29-1 to TRBJ1-5, with a tentative D call TRBD1 (6 bases). This CDR3 region has 13 residues. CDR1 and CDR2 (germline): SQVTM, ANQGSEA. The V and J ends lost 4 bases and 4 bases respectively, with 11 bases between them. CDR3 bases: TGCAGCGTTGTACTGGGGGCAAATCAGCCCCAGCATTTT. This translates into CSVVLGANQPQHF.

This chain joins TRBV4-1 and TRBJ2-1, with D possibly TRBD2 on 5 matching bases. The CDR3 is 15 residues long. Germline V lookup: CDR1 MGHRA, CDR2 YSYEKL. Trimming left V 0 bases short and J 6 bases short, with 12 bases between. CDR3 sequence (DNA): TGCGCCAGCAGCCAAGATCCGTTTCGGGGCAATGAGCAGTTCTTC. Its protein is CASSQDPFRGNEQFF.

The rearrangement joins TRBV29-1 to TRBJ1-5, with D tentatively TRBD1 (6 bases). The CDR3 spans 13 residues. Germline CDR1 is SQVTM and CDR2 is ANQGSEA. V dropped 1 base and J dropped 4 bases, with 8 bases sitting between them. Written as DNA, the CDR3 is TGCAGCGTTGAAGGGACAGAAAATCAGCCCCAGCATTTT. Translation: CSVEGTENQPQHF. Using reference TRBV29-1 and TRBJ1-5 for the parts outside the CDR3, the full variable domain is SAVISQKPSRDICQRGTSLTIQCQVDSQVTMMFWYRQQPGQSLTLIATANQGSEATYESGFVIDKFPISRPNLTFSTLTVSNMSPEDSSIYLCSVEGTENQPQHFGDGTRLSIL.

The DNA of the CDR3 is TGCGCCAGCAGCTCCCCAAGCACCCAAGGCAGGGTTAATGAAAAACTGTTTTTT. As protein: CASSSPSTQGRVNEKLFF. The J gene is TRBJ1-4, the V gene TRBV5-1; tentatively, D is TRBD1 (5 bases). This CDR3 region has 18 residues. The germline V gene encodes CDR1 SGHRS and CDR2 YFSETQ. Trimming shortened V by 3 bases and J by 4 bases, and 22 bases separated the two germline ends.

This clonotype was seen only once. This sequence joins TRBV18 and TRBJ1-5; TRBD1 might be the D (5 bases). Trimming shortened V by 4 bases and J by 1 base, and 8 bases separated the two germline ends. The CDR3 is 14 residues long. Germline V gene sequence: CDR1 KGHSH, CDR2 LQKENI. The CDR3 spells CASSRGQSNQPQHF. The CDR3 DNA reads TGTGCCAGCTCACGGGGCCAGAGCAATCAGCCCCAGCATTTT.

The chain joins TRBV30 to TRBJ2-3, with D possibly called TRBD1 or TRBD2 (5 bases each). Germline loops: CDR1 GTSNPN, CDR2 SVGIG (reference sequence). This CDR3 is 11 amino acids long. Trimming cost V 8 bases and J 5 bases, with 11 bases left between them. The CDR3 DNA sequence: TGTGCCCTGGGGGTCAGAGATACGCAGTATTTT. Translated, it gives CALGVRDTQYF.

The chain carries TRBV7-8 and TRBJ1-2, with TRBD1 identical over 7 bases. The germline gives CDR1 SGHVS, CDR2 FQNEAQ. The V segment lost 5 bases and the J segment 4 bases; nucleotides outside the gene matches: 7. This CDR3 has 14 residues. DNA for the CDR3: TGTGCCAGCAGCCCAGGGGGGAGCGGCTATGGCTACACCTTC. This translates into CASSPGGSGYGYTF.

The chain combines TRBV12-5 with TRBJ2-2; tentatively, D is TRBD2 (5 bases). This CDR3 is built from 15 residues. Looked up from germline, CDR1 is LGHNT and CDR2 is FRNRAP. The ends were cut back, 4 bases at V and 0 bases at J, with 9 bases in the middle. The CDR3 loop reads CASGWERTNTGELFF. DNA for the CDR3: TGTGCTAGTGGTTGGGAGCGTACGAACACCGGGGAGCTGTTTTTT. Drawing the rest from reference TRBV12-5 and TRBJ2-2, the complete variable domain is DARVTQTPRHKVTEMGQEVTMRCQPILGHNTVFWYRQTMMQGLELLAYFRNRAPLDDSGMPKDRFSAEMPDATLATLKIQPSEPRDSAVYFCASGWERTNTGELFFGEGSRLTVL.

The genes are TRBV12-5 and TRBJ2-1; D not resolved. Trimming took off 6 bases at V and 7 bases at J, with 10 bases between the two ends. The CDR3 sequence is 12 residues long. Germline CDR1 is LGHNT and CDR2 is FRNRAP. As DNA, the CDR3 is TGTGCTAGTGGCCCCTTCCGAAATGAGCAGTTCTTC. Translated: CASGPFRNEQFF.

The chain combines TRBV29-1 with TRBJ2-1; the D gene is possibly TRBD2 (6 bases). Germline values: CDR1 SQVTM, CDR2 ANQGSEA. The CDR3 loop spans 12 amino acids. Trimming removed 6 bases from V and 7 bases from J, with 13 bases in between. As DNA, the CDR3 is TGCAGCGTGGGCCGGGGGAGAAATGAGCAGTTCTTC. Its protein product is CSVGRGRNEQFF.

In its sample, this clonotype was seen once. The chain is built from TRBV29-1 and TRBJ2-7; 11 nucleotides line up with TRBD1. This CDR3 has 12 amino acids. The V gene end was trimmed by 7 bases and the J gene end by 7 bases; junction bases not matched to a gene: 6. Germline V gene sequence: CDR1 SQVTM, CDR2 ANQGSEA. The CDR3 region is CSGGQGAREQYF. The CDR3 region has the DNA TGCAGCGGAGGACAGGGGGCGCGGGAGCAGTACTTC.

The chain links TRBV5-1 to TRBJ1-2, with no clear D. Per germline, CDR1 SGHRS and CDR2 YFSETQ. The CDR3 length is 12 residues. CDR3 in DNA: TGCGCTACTTCGCCGTCTAACTATGGCTACACCTTC. Its protein is CATSPSNYGYTF.

This chain connects TRBV6-5 to TRBJ1-1; D might be TRBD1 (6 bases). The CDR3 totals 14 residues. V gave up 6 bases and J gave up 2 bases, with 13 bases separating them. Germline V CDR1 and CDR2: MNHEY, SVGAGI. The CDR3, as DNA: TGTGCCAGCAGCGGACCGGACAGTAACACTGAAGCTTTCTTT. Amino acid sequence: CASSGPDSNTEAFF.

The J gene is TRBJ2-3, the V gene TRBV28; tentatively, D is TRBD2 (6 bases). V lost 7 bases to trimming and J lost 3 bases, with 23 bases between them. Germline CDR1 MDHEN, CDR2 SYDVKM. The CDR3 is 17 amino acids. For the CDR3, the DNA is TGTGCCAGCACGCCACGTTTCCCGGGAGAGGGTACAGATACGCAGTATTTT. This translates into CASTPRFPGEGTDTQYF.

The CDR3 DNA is TGCAGTGCTAGAGTCCATGATACGCAGTATTTT. This translates into CSARVHDTQYF. The chain employs TRBV20-1 and TRBJ2-3; D not resolved. Trimming removed 1 base from V and 6 bases from J, with 5 bases in between. This CDR3 spans 11 amino acids. Germline V gene data show CDR1 as DFQATT and CDR2 as SNEGSKA (reference sequence).

The V gene is TRBV6-2 or TRBV6-3, the J gene TRBJ1-1, with a possible D match to TRBD1 (6 bases). Deletions cut 3 bases from V and 2 bases from J, with 10 bases between. The CDR3 length is 14 residues. Per germline, CDR1 MNHEY and CDR2 SVGEGT. Written as DNA, the CDR3 is TGTGCCAGCAGTTATGGGGGACACAACACTGAAGCTTTCTTT. Amino acid sequence: CASSYGGHNTEAFF.

This chain joins TRBV7-8 and TRBJ1-1; maybe TRBD1 (6 bases). Looked up from germline, CDR1 is SGHVS and CDR2 is FQNEAQ. V lost 8 bases and J lost 6, with 16 bases in between. CDR3 size: 13 residues. The CDR3 nucleotides read TGTGCCAGCGTCCCACAGGGAATCTCTGAAGCTTTCTTT. As protein: CASVPQGISEAFF.

This clonotype showed up just once. The V call is TRBV4-1, the J call TRBJ2-1; weak D call: TRBD2 (6 bases). The CDR3 consists of 15 residues. The V and J ends lost 1 base and 4 bases respectively, with 11 bases between them. Germline lookup yields CDR1 MGHRA and CDR2 YSYEKL. CDR3 sequence reads: CASSQAGLGYNEQFF. In nucleotides, the CDR3 is TGCGCCAGCAGCCAAGCGGGACTCGGGTACAATGAGCAGTTCTTC.

This clonotype was recorded once. The chain combines TRBV29-1 with TRBJ2-1; 8 bases agree with TRBD2. The CDR3 loop spans 13 amino acids. V was clipped by 7 bases and J by 3 bases; unmatched bases: 5. CDR1 SQVTM and CDR2 ANQGSEA come from the germline V gene. CDR3 DNA: TGCAGCGGGCTCCGGGGGGGCTACAATGAGCAGTTCTTC. This translates into CSGLRGGYNEQFF.

The chain is built from TRBV25-1 and TRBJ2-7; D is perhaps TRBD1 (5 bases). The V and J ends lost 2 bases and 2 bases respectively, with 10 bases between them. There are 14 residues in the CDR3. Germline V lookup: CDR1 MGHDK, CDR2 SYGVNS. CDR3 in DNA: TGTGCCAGCAGTGAACAGGGTGCCACCTACGAGCAGTACTTC. Translating gives CASSEQGATYEQYF.